A single sample gave rise to the 9 T cell receptor beta chains below, sequenced in a study of T cell repertoires in cytomegalovirus infection. MiXCR was run by TCRdb on the reads, yielding one entry per CDR3 protein. The sample yields about 360,000 distinct CDR3 sequences, 15% to 20% seen once. Sequencing was performed on PBMCs. The receptors derive from a human donor in good health (CMV status not recorded). Some clones in this sample may be carry-over from other donors' samples.

This clonotype appeared a few times. A much bigger clone sits one base away, suggesting this may be a read error. The rearrangement joins TRBV7-2 to TRBJ2-1; D unresolved. The CDR3 contains 15 residues. CDR1 SGHTA and CDR2 FQGNSA come from the germline V gene. The V end was cut by 1 base, the J end by 8 bases, with 15 bases between. CDR3 sequence (DNA): TGTGCCAGCAGCTTAGAACGGTGGCCTGTCGATGAGCAGTTCTTC. This gives the protein CASSLERWPVDEQFF.

This clonotype was counted only a few times. The CDR3 DNA reads TGTGCCAGCAGCTTGGGGGGGCGCGGGACCCAGTACTTC. Protein product: CASSLGGRGTQYF. The chain joins TRBV7-8 to TRBJ2-5, with a weak D call TRBD2 (7 bases). V was clipped by 3 bases and J by 7 bases, with 12 bases between them. Germline V gene data show CDR1 as SGHVS and CDR2 as FQNEAQ. This CDR3 has 13 residues.

This clonotype was counted ten times or more. The chain recombines TRBV7-2 with TRBJ1-1; 7 bases align to TRBD1. Germline V gives CDR1 SGHTA, CDR2 FQGNSA. After removal of 5 bases from V and 4 bases from J, the junction contained 10 bases not matched to a gene. The CDR3 is made up of 15 amino acids. This CDR3 reads CASSPRQGLGTEAFF. CDR3 nucleotide sequence: TGTGCCAGCAGCCCCCGACAGGGACTAGGCACTGAAGCTTTCTTT.

The J gene is TRBJ1-2, the V gene TRBV6-5; 10 bases are a match to TRBD1. The CDR3 is made up of 14 amino acids. The trim removed 2 bases at V and 6 bases at J, leaving 3 bases unmatched. In germline, CDR1 is MNHEY, CDR2 SVGAGI. CDR3 bases: TGTGCCAGCAGTTACGGGGACAGGGGTAATGGCTACACCTTC. Translated: CASSYGDRGNGYTF.

This clonotype was recorded only once. This chain uses TRBV20-1 with TRBJ2-1; no reliable D call. This CDR3 is built from 16 residues. Trimming removed 1 base from V and 8 bases from J, with 21 bases in between. CDR1 DFQATT and CDR2 SNEGSKA come from the germline V gene (reference sequence). In DNA, the CDR3 is TGCAGTGCTAGAGTGGGGTATGTGGTAAGAAGCGATGAGCAGTTCTTC. This encodes CSARVGYVVRSDEQFF.

The chain couples TRBV7-6 to TRBJ2-3; D call uncertain. The CDR3 consists of 14 residues. Trimming removed 1 base from V and 6 bases from J, with 11 bases in between. Looked up from germline, CDR1 is SGHVS and CDR2 is FNYEAQ. DNA of the CDR3: TGTGCCAGCAGCTTAGGCAGGCCAGGCGATACGCAGTATTTT. It specifies CASSLGRPGDTQYF.

This clonotype has a count of ten or more. The chain carries TRBV5-1 and TRBJ1-5, with 9 positions matching TRBD1. With V trimmed by 2 bases and J by 3 bases, 6 bases remained unmatched. Germline V gene data show CDR1 as SGHRS and CDR2 as YFSETQ. The CDR3 is 16 amino acids. The CDR3 is CASSFPDRGNNQPQHF. The CDR3 nucleotides read TGCGCCAGCAGCTTTCCCGACAGGGGGAACAATCAGCCCCAGCATTTT.

Many counts were recorded for this clonotype. The chain carries TRBV7-2 and TRBJ2-5; no clear D. Trimming took off 0 bases at V and 7 bases at J, with 15 bases between the two ends. The germline V gene has CDR1 SGHTA and CDR2 FQGNSA. CDR3 length: 15 amino acids. CDR3 bases: TGTGCCAGCAGCTTAGCCTGGGCAGCCCGGTTGACCCAGTACTTC. It yields the protein CASSLAWAARLTQYF.

This sequence joins TRBV20-1 and TRBJ2-7, with 7 bases identical to TRBD1. The length of the CDR3 is 17 residues. Germline V gene data show CDR1 as DFQATT and CDR2 as SNEGSKA (reference sequence). V lost 0 bases and J lost 3; bases outside the gene matches: 14. CDR3 nucleotides: TGCAGTGCTAGAGATGATTCCGGGACAGCCAACCTCTACGAGCAGTACTTC. Residues: CSARDDSGTANLYEQYF.